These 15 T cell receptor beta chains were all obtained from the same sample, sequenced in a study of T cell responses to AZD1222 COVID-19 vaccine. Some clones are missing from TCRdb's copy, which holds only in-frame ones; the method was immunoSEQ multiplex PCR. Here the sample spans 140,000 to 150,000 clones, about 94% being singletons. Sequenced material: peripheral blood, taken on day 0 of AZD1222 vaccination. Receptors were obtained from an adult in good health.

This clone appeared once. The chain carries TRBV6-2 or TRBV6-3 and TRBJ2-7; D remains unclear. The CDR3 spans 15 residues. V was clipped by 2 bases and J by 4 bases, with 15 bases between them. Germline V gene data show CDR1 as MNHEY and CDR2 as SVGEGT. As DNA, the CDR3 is TGTGCCAGCAGTTACACGGGCGGATTCACGTACGAGCAGTACTTC. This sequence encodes CASSYTGGFTYEQYF.

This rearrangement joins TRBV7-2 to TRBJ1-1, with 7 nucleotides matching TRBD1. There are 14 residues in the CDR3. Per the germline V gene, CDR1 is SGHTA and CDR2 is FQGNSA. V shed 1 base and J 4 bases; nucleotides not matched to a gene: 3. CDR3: CASSLGDRGTEAFF. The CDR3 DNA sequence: TGTGCCAGCAGCTTAGGGGACAGAGGCACTGAAGCTTTCTTT.

The CDR3 protein is CSGQHAGSNVLTF. CDR3 DNA sequence: TGCAGCGGACAGCACGCCGGGTCCAACGTCCTGACTTTC. This rearrangement joins TRBV29-1 to TRBJ2-6; tentatively, D is TRBD1 (5 bases). This CDR3 is built from 13 residues. CDR1 SQVTM and CDR2 ANQGSEA come from the germline V gene. The ends were cut back, 7 bases at V and 8 bases at J, with 15 bases in the middle.

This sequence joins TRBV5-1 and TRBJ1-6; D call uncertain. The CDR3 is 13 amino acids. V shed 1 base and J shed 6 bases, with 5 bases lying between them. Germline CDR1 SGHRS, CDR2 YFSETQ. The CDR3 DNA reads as TGCGCCAGCAGCTTGCACAGTAATTCACCCCTCCACTTT. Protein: CASSLHSNSPLHF.

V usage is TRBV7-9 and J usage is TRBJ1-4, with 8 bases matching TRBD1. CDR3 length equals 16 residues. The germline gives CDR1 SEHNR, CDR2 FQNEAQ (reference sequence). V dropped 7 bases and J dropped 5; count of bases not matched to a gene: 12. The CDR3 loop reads CASISSPGQVNEKLFF. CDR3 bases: TGTGCCAGCATCTCTAGCCCGGGACAGGTGAATGAAAAACTGTTTTTT.

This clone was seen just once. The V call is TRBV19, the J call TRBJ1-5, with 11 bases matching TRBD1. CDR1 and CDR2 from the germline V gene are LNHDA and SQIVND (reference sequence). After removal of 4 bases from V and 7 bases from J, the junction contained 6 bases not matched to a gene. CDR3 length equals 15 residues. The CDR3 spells CASSKDRGRAQPQHF. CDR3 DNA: TGTGCCAGTAGTAAGGACAGGGGGCGGGCGCAGCCCCAGCATTTT.

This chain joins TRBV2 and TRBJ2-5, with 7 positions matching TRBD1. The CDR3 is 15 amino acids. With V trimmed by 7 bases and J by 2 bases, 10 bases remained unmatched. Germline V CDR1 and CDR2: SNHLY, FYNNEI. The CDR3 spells CASTDGQARQETQYF. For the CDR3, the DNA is TGTGCCAGCACCGACGGACAGGCCAGACAAGAGACCCAGTACTTC.

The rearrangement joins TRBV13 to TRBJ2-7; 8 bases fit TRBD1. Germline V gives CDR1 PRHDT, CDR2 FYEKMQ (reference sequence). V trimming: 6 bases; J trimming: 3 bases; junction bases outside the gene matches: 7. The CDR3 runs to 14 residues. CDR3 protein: CASRKSGTGYEQYF. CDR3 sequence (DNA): TGTGCCAGCAGAAAGTCCGGGACAGGCTACGAGCAGTACTTC.

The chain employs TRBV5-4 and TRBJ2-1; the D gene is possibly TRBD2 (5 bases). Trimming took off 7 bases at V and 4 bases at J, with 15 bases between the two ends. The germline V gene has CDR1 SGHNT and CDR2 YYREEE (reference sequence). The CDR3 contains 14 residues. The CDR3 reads CASRGPGPYNEQFF. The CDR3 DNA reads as TGTGCCAGCCGCGGGCCGGGCCCGTACAATGAGCAGTTCTTC.

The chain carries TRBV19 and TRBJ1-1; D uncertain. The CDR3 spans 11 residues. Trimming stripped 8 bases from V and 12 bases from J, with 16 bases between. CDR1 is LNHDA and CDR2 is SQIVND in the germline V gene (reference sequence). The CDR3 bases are TGTGCCAGTTTGGCCCTCAGGACGCCTTTCTTT. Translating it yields CASLALRTPFF.

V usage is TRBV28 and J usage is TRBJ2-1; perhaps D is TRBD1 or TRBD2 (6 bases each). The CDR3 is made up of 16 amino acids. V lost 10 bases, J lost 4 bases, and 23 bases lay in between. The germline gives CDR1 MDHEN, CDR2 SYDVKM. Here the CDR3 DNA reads TGTGCCACTTCCCCCAGGGGACTCTGGGGGTACAATGAGCAGTTCTTC. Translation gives CATSPRGLWGYNEQFF.

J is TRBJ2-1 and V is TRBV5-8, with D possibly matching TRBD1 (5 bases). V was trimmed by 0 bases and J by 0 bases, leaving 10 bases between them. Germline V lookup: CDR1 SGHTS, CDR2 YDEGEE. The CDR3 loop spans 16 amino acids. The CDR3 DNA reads TGTGCCAGCAGCTTGGGGTACAGGAGCTCCTACAATGAGCAGTTCTTC. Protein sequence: CASSLGYRSSYNEQFF.

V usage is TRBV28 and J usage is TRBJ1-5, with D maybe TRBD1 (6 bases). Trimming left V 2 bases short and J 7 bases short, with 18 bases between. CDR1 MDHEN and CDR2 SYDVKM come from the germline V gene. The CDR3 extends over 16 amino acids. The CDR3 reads CASSLLLTGKGQPQHF. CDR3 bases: TGTGCCAGCAGTTTACTACTGACAGGCAAGGGGCAGCCCCAGCATTTT.

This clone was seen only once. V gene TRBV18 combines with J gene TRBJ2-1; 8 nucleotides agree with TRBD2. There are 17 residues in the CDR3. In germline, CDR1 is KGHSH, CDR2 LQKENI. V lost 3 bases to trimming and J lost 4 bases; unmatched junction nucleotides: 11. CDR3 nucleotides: TGTGCCAGCTCACCCCTCGGGGCGGGAGGACTTTACAATGAGCAGTTCTTC. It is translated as CASSPLGAGGLYNEQFF.

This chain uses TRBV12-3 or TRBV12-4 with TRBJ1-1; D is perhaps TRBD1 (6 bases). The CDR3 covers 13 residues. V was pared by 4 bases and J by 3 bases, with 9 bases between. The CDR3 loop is CASSSGTHTEAFF. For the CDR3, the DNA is TGTGCCAGCAGTTCCGGGACACACACTGAAGCTTTCTTT.